These 32 T cell receptor beta chains originate from one sample sequenced in a study of cytomegalovirus exposure and HLA in healthy donors. The PCR used 60 Vbeta and 13 Jbeta primers. Measured with immunoSEQ multiplex PCR; TCRdb has only the in-frame clones, and not every one. The table has about 70,000 clones, roughly 71% seen once. The sample consisted of PBMCs. Receptors originate from a woman aged 60-75 years in good health and CMV-seropositive.

As to this clone: In this CDR3 the conserved last residue, phenylalanine or tryptophan, is missing, so a read error is likely. The chain has TRBV19 and TRBJ2-2, with D maybe TRBD2 (5 bases). Trimming cost V 4 bases and J 1 base, with 10 bases left between them. Germline lookup yields CDR1 LNHDA and CDR2 SQIVND (reference sequence). CDR3 length: 15 amino acids. The CDR3 DNA sequence: TGTGCCAGTAGTAAGAGGGATGGGAACACCGGGGAGCTGTTTGTT. Encoded protein: CASSKRDGNTGELFV.

V gene TRBV6-1 combines with J gene TRBJ1-5; D gene ambiguous. The CDR3 is made up of 15 amino acids. CDR1 is MNHNS and CDR2 is SASEGT in the germline V gene. The V and J ends lost 0 bases and 0 bases respectively, with 6 bases between them. CDR3 nucleotides: TGTGCCAGCAGTGAAGCGCAGTATAGCAATCAGCCCCAGCATTTT. Translation gives CASSEAQYSNQPQHF.

The rearrangement links TRBV30 to TRBJ2-5, with D unclear. Germline CDR1 reads GTSNPN; CDR2 reads SVGIG (reference sequence). The CDR3 has 14 amino acids. Trimming removed 0 bases at V and 1 base at J, with 9 bases between. CDR3 sequence (DNA): TGTGCCTGGAGTGTACAAGCGCCCCAAGAGACCCAGTACTTC. It codes for CAWSVQAPQETQYF.

This chain uses TRBV19 with TRBJ1-2, with 8 bases fitting TRBD1. The CDR3 is 15 amino acids. Germline V gene data show CDR1 as LNHDA and CDR2 as SQIVND (reference sequence). The trim removed 7 bases at V and 3 bases at J, leaving 10 bases unmatched. This chain's CDR3 is CASKTAGGDDYGYTF. CDR3 nucleotide sequence: TGTGCCAGTAAGACTGCAGGGGGCGACGACTATGGCTACACCTTC.

The genes are TRBV29-1 and TRBJ2-7, with a possible D match to TRBD2 (7 bases). Per the germline V gene, CDR1 is SQVTM and CDR2 is ANQGSEA. The CDR3 totals 13 residues. Deletions cut 1 base from V and 2 bases from J, with 9 bases between. The CDR3 coding sequence is TGCAGCGTTGAAGGAGGGGGGGCCTACGAGCAGTACTTC. Translated: CSVEGGGAYEQYF.

The rearrangement uses TRBV4-2 and TRBJ2-5; TRBD2 matches at 11 bases. CDR3 length: 17 amino acids. Germline trimming cut 1 base from V and 7 bases from J; bases unmatched to any gene: 11. Germline V gene lookup returns CDR1 LGHNA and CDR2 YNFKEQ. CDR3 amino acids: CASSQVFSGGAIWTQYF. CDR3 DNA: TGTGCCAGCAGCCAAGTTTTTAGCGGGGGGGCCATTTGGACCCAGTACTTC.

The rearrangement joins TRBV5-1 to TRBJ2-5; 7 nucleotides align to TRBD1. V trimming: 0 bases; J trimming: 5 bases; junction bases outside the gene matches: 10. Per the germline V gene, CDR1 is SGHRS and CDR2 is YFSETQ. This CDR3 comprises 16 residues. The CDR3 region is CASSLAGQSPWETQYF. CDR3 coding DNA: TGCGCCAGCAGCTTGGCGGGACAGAGCCCCTGGGAGACCCAGTACTTC.

The chain couples TRBV7-2 to TRBJ2-7; D is perhaps TRBD2 (5 bases). V lost 5 bases and J 2 bases, leaving 13 bases between the germline ends. Per germline, CDR1 SGHTA and CDR2 FQGNSA. CDR3 length: 14 residues. For the CDR3, the DNA is TGTGCCAGCAGCCCTACCGGGATAGCCTACGAGCAGTACTTC. It specifies CASSPTGIAYEQYF.

V usage is TRBV19 and J usage is TRBJ1-2, with TRBD1 matching 7 bases. CDR3 size: 13 residues. The V gene end was trimmed by 6 bases and the J gene end by 6 bases; junction bases not matched to a gene: 7. In germline, CDR1 is LNHDA, CDR2 SQIVND (reference sequence). As DNA, the CDR3 is TGTGCCAGTAGAAGACAGGGCTTCAATGGCTACACCTTC. It translates to CASRRQGFNGYTF. The full variable domain, completed using reference TRBV19 and TRBJ1-2, is DGGITQSPKYLFRKEGQNVTLSCEQNLNHDAMYWYRQDPGQGLRLIYYSQIVNDFQKGDIAEGYSVSREKKESFPLTVTSAQKNPTAFYLCASRRQGFNGYTFGSGTRLTVV.

The CDR3 nucleotides are TGTGCCAGCAGCCCGGACAGAGGGACCACTGAAGCTTTCTTT. Amino acid sequence: CASSPDRGTTEAFF. The V and J genes are TRBV16 and TRBJ1-1, with D perhaps matching TRBD1 (6 bases). Trimming took 4 bases from V and 4 from J, leaving 13 bases between them. The CDR3 covers 14 residues. Germline-derived CDR1 and CDR2 are KGHSY and FQNENV.

The CDR3 DNA reads TGTGCCAGCAGTGAAGAAGCGCCTTGGAATGAAAAACTGTTTTTT. Translation gives CASSEEAPWNEKLFF. The genes are TRBV2 and TRBJ1-4; no definite D call. Trimming stripped 1 base from V and 5 bases from J, with 11 bases between. The CDR3 runs 15 residues. CDR1 SNHLY and CDR2 FYNNEI come from the germline V gene. Variable domain in full (rest from reference TRBV2 and TRBJ1-4): EPEVTQTPSHQVTQMGQEVILRCVPISNHLYFYWYRQILGQKVEFLVSFYNNEISEKSEIFDDQFSVERPDGSNFTLKIRSTKLEDSAMYFCASSEEAPWNEKLFFGSGTQLSVL.

V gene TRBV4-1 combines with J gene TRBJ1-6; D unresolved. The length of the CDR3 is 14 residues. The V gene's germline CDR1 is MGHRA and CDR2 YSYEKL. Trimming removed 4 bases from V and 10 bases from J, with 14 bases in between. The CDR3 loop is CASSPSFSRSPLHF. CDR3 nucleotide sequence: TGCGCCAGCAGCCCATCTTTCTCGAGGTCACCCCTCCACTTT.

The chain uses TRBV30 and TRBJ1-2; D is unresolved. V lost 0 bases and J 5 bases, leaving 10 bases between the germline ends. The CDR3 consists of 13 residues. CDR1 GTSNPN and CDR2 SVGIG come from the germline V gene (reference sequence). The CDR3 DNA is TGTGCCTGGAGTGTAACCACTCATTATGGCTACACCTTC. This sequence encodes CAWSVTTHYGYTF.

The chain joins TRBV9 to TRBJ1-2; 8 positions agree with TRBD1. Per germline, CDR1 SGDLS and CDR2 YYNGEE. The CDR3 spans 15 residues. Trimming removed 4 bases from V and 3 bases from J; junction bases left unmatched: 8. The CDR3 sequence: CASSPGQGDDYGYTF. Here the CDR3 DNA reads TGTGCCAGCAGCCCCGGACAGGGAGACGACTATGGCTACACCTTC.

V usage is TRBV27 and J usage is TRBJ1-1; 8 nucleotides match TRBD1. The germline V gene has CDR1 MNHEY and CDR2 SMNVEV (reference sequence). The V segment lost 4 bases and the J segment 3 bases; nucleotides outside the gene matches: 16. The CDR3 runs to 18 residues. As DNA, the CDR3 is TGTGCCAGCAGTTATCGGGACCTTTCCAGGGGGCTCTACACTGAAGCTTTCTTT. It is translated as CASSYRDLSRGLYTEAFF.

In its sample, this clone was seen a few times. CDR3 sequence: CASSEWGLSTNEKLFF. The CDR3 coding sequence is TGTGCCAGCAGTGAATGGGGCCTCTCAACTAATGAAAAACTGTTTTTT. The V and J genes are TRBV25-1 and TRBJ1-4; a weak D match, TRBD1 (5 bases). V was shortened by 1 base and J by 0 bases, with 9 bases between the two germline ends. CDR1 is MGHDK, CDR2 SYGVNS, per germline. This CDR3 contains 16 residues.

The sample holds one count of this clone. The J gene is TRBJ1-4, the V gene TRBV29-1; D uncertain. V was cut by 4 bases and J by 0 bases, with 9 bases left in between. The CDR3 sequence is 14 residues long. Germline V gene lookup returns CDR1 SQVTM and CDR2 ANQGSEA. CDR3 sequence reads: CSVVGSATNEKLFF. The CDR3 coding sequence is TGCAGCGTTGTGGGCAGTGCAACTAATGAAAAACTGTTTTTT.

The genes are TRBV6-4 and TRBJ2-2, with 7 bases that match TRBD2. CDR1 MRHNA and CDR2 SNTAGT come from the germline V gene. J gave up 4 bases and V 8 bases, and 4 bases lay outside the gene matches. This CDR3 has 13 residues. The CDR3 DNA reads as TGTGCCAGCTCTACGGGAGGCACCGGGGAGCTGTTTTTT. Translated: CASSTGGTGELFF.

This clone appeared a few times. The rearrangement links TRBV19 to TRBJ2-6; 7 nucleotides line up with TRBD2. Germline CDR1 is LNHDA and CDR2 is SQIVND (reference sequence). The junction had 10 bases not matched to a gene; V was cut back by 2 bases and J by 0 bases. The length of the CDR3 is 19 residues. As DNA, the CDR3 is TGTGCCAGTAGTATACTAGCGGAAGAATTTACCTCTGGGGCCAACGTCCTGACTTTC. This sequence encodes CASSILAEEFTSGANVLTF.

DNA of the CDR3: TGTGCCATCAGTGGGGGGACTAGCGGGATAGATGAGCAGTTCTTC. This sequence encodes CAISGGTSGIDEQFF. V is TRBV10-3 and J is TRBJ2-1; TRBD2 agrees at 13 bases. The CDR3 consists of 15 residues. With 4 bases clipped from V and 8 bases from J, the junction kept 5 bases outside the gene matches. The germline gives CDR1 ENHRY, CDR2 SYGVKD.

This chain uses TRBV20-1 with TRBJ1-1; 8 nucleotides align to TRBD1. Per germline, CDR1 DFQATT and CDR2 SNEGSKA (reference sequence). CDR3 length: 11 amino acids. The V and J ends lost 5 bases and 13 bases, in that order; junction bases with no gene match: 9. CDR3 sequence: CSAPFGTGGFF. In DNA, the CDR3 is TGCAGTGCTCCCTTTGGGACAGGTGGTTTCTTT.

The V and J genes are TRBV19 and TRBJ2-6; D is perhaps TRBD1 (6 bases). Germline V gene data show CDR1 as LNHDA and CDR2 as SQIVND (reference sequence). The CDR3 is made up of 11 amino acids. V shed 8 bases and J shed 13 bases, with 12 bases lying between them. CDR3 nucleotide sequence: TGTGCCAGTTCTCAGGGGTATGTCCTGACTTTC. Translated, it gives CASSQGYVLTF.

This rearrangement joins TRBV15 to TRBJ1-4; 10 bases map to TRBD1. This CDR3 spans 15 amino acids. The V gene end was trimmed by 1 base and the J gene end by 10 bases; junction bases not matched to a gene: 6. Germline assignment: CDR1 LNHNV and CDR2 YYDKDF (reference sequence). The CDR3 loop reads CATSRVGTGVGKLFF. CDR3 DNA sequence: TGTGCCACCAGCAGAGTCGGGACAGGGGTAGGAAAACTGTTTTTT.

The chain has TRBV7-2 and TRBJ1-1; D is possibly TRBD1 (6 bases). Germline V gene lookup returns CDR1 SGHTA and CDR2 FQGNSA. This CDR3 is built from 15 residues. Trimming shortened V by 1 base and J by 4 bases, and 13 bases separated the two germline ends. The CDR3 bases are TGTGCCAGCAGCTTAGTAACGGGGGGCGGCACTGAAGCTTTCTTT. This translates into CASSLVTGGGTEAFF. Based on the CDR3 plus reference TRBV7-2 and TRBJ1-1, the full variable domain is GAGVSQSPSNKVTEKGKDVELRCDPISGHTALYWYRQSLGQGLEFLIYFQGNSAPDKSGLPSDRFSAERTGGSVSTLTIQRTQQEDSAVYLCASSLVTGGGTEAFFGQGTRLTVV.

The genes are TRBV11-2 and TRBJ2-7; 7 nucleotides agree with TRBD1. The CDR3 has 14 amino acids. The V gene's germline CDR1 is SGHAT and CDR2 FQNNGV. V lost 3 bases to trimming and J lost 6 bases; unmatched junction nucleotides: 8. CDR3 bases: TGTGCCAGCAGCTTTTCCGGGACAGATGGCGAGCAGTACTTC. Translation: CASSFSGTDGEQYF.

The CDR3 DNA follows: TGTGCCAGCAGCCCACGACAGGGCTACAATGAGCAGTTCTTC. Residues: CASSPRQGYNEQFF. The rearrangement joins TRBV9 to TRBJ2-1; 7 bases match TRBD1. The germline V gene has CDR1 SGDLS and CDR2 YYNGEE. With 4 bases clipped from V and 3 bases from J, the junction kept 4 bases outside the gene matches. The CDR3 consists of 14 residues. The variable domain in full, completed from reference TRBV9 and TRBJ2-1, reads DSGVTQTPKHLITATGQRVTLRCSPRSGDLSVYWYQQSLDQGLQFLIQYYNGEERAKGNILERFSAQQFPDLHSELNLSSLELGDSALYFCASSPRQGYNEQFFGPGTRLTVL.

In its sample, this clone was seen a few times. This chain joins TRBV10-3 and TRBJ1-6, with 7 bases that match TRBD1. This CDR3 comprises 14 residues. Germline-derived CDR1 and CDR2 are ENHRY and SYGVKD. The J segment lost 7 bases and the V segment lost 10 bases, leaving 10 bases of the junction unmatched. The CDR3 region is CATQGDSNNSPLHF. The CDR3 DNA reads TGTGCCACCCAGGGGGATTCGAACAATTCACCCCTCCACTTT.

This sequence joins TRBV21-1 and TRBJ1-1; the table's TRBD1 call for D was not verified on the DNA. TRBV21-1 is noted as a pseudogene. The CDR3 totals 17 residues. CDR3 sequence (DNA): TGTGCCAGCAGCAAATTAGAGTGGGCAGGAAAGGACACTGAAGCTTTCTTT. This translates into CASSKLEWAGKDTEAFF.

The DNA for the CDR3 is TGTGCCAGCAGCTGGGGACTAGCGGGGGTGGAGCAGTACTTC. Protein sequence: CASSWGLAGVEQYF. The rearrangement links TRBV5-4 to TRBJ2-7; TRBD2 agrees at 14 bases. Trimming at V came to 3 bases and at J to 7 bases, leaving 3 bases not matched to a gene. Germline V lookup: CDR1 SGHNT, CDR2 YYREEE (reference sequence). This CDR3 spans 14 amino acids.

The V and J genes are TRBV5-1 and TRBJ1-2, with D perhaps matching TRBD1 (5 bases). This CDR3 is 13 amino acids long. Germline V gene sequence: CDR1 SGHRS, CDR2 YFSETQ. V lost 4 bases and J lost 3, with 10 bases in between. This CDR3 is CASSRGGDYGYTF. Here the CDR3 DNA reads TGCGCCAGCAGCCGGGGGGGAGACTATGGCTACACCTTC.

The rearrangement links TRBV27 to TRBJ2-7, with 8 bases lining up with TRBD1. J gave up 0 bases and V 4 bases, and 5 bases lay outside the gene matches. Germline CDR1 is MNHEY and CDR2 is SMNVEV (reference sequence). The CDR3 totals 15 residues. This CDR3 reads CASSSSDRVSYEQYF. The CDR3 DNA reads TGTGCCAGCAGTTCGTCGGACAGGGTCTCCTACGAGCAGTACTTC.

This chain connects TRBV5-4 to TRBJ2-7, with 7 positions matching TRBD2. Per the germline V gene, CDR1 is SGHNT and CDR2 is YYREEE (reference sequence). The J segment lost 7 bases and the V segment lost 1 base, leaving 8 bases of the junction unmatched. This CDR3 has 14 residues. The CDR3 bases are TGTGCCAGCAGCTTGCTAGCGGCAGCGGGGGAGCAGTACTTC. Its translation is CASSLLAAAGEQYF.